This T cell receptor (beta chain) was recorded in a study of CD8+ T cells in alopecia areata. Study-level results: Significant decreases in scalp clonality and expanded CD8+ clones followed tofacitinib treatment.

Treatment defined: oral pan-JAK inhibitor, 5-10 mg twice daily. Following extraction, RNA underwent reverse transcription to cDNA, which served as the sequencing template. Profiled with immunoSEQ multiplex PCR; TCRdb holds only in-frame clones, not every one. Of about 160,000 clones listed, around 71% are singletons. CDR1 is SQVTM, CDR2 ANQGSEA, per germline. Between the trimmed V and J ends, which lost 5 bases and 0 bases, there was a span of 5 bases. The CDR3 runs 13 residues. With respect to this clone: Its specificity is not known.

The sample in question was CD4+ T cells sorted from blood, obtained at week 4, from a patient treated with tofacitinib. The clonotype comes from a human donor with alopecia areata. The gene calls are TRBV29-1 and TRBJ2-6; D is unclear. CDR3 loop: CSVPTSGANVLTF. The CDR3 nucleotides are TGCAGCGTTCCGACCTCTGGGGCCAACGTCCTGACTTTC.